Following are 25 T cell receptor beta chains from one sample sequenced in a study of cytomegalovirus exposure and HLA in healthy donors. PCR used 60 Vbeta primers and 13 Jbeta primers. Measured with immunoSEQ multiplex PCR; TCRdb has only the in-frame clones, and not every one. The sample holds about 190,000 clones; approximately 79% are singletons and the top ten take about 1.5%. Sequences were obtained from PBMCs. These receptors all stem from a young woman in good health and CMV-seronegative.

This chain joins TRBV7-2 and TRBJ1-2; possible D gene TRBD1, 5 bases. The CDR3 has 14 residues. Germline lookup yields CDR1 SGHTA and CDR2 FQGNSA. Trimming removed 5 bases at V and 8 bases at J, with 18 bases between. The CDR3, as DNA: TGTGCCAGCAGCCTCGGGGGGTCAAAGAGGGGCTACACCTTC. Translation: CASSLGGSKRGYTF.

This clone was recorded a few times. The rearrangement links TRBV7-2 to TRBJ1-6; D remains unclear. The CDR3 is made up of 16 amino acids. The germline gives CDR1 SGHTA, CDR2 FQGNSA. Trimming pared 1 base from V and 9 bases from J, leaving 16 bases between. CDR3 protein: CASSLVYPGEGSPLHF. The CDR3 DNA follows: TGTGCCAGCAGCTTAGTATACCCCGGAGAAGGTTCACCCCTCCACTTT.

The chain uses TRBV2 and TRBJ2-6; D uncertain. The CDR3 is 15 residues long. Per the germline V gene, CDR1 is SNHLY and CDR2 is FYNNEI. V lost 2 bases and J lost 0, with 5 bases in between. CDR3 loop: CASSEQNSGANVLTF. The CDR3, as DNA: TGTGCCAGCAGTGAACAGAACTCTGGGGCCAACGTCCTGACTTTC. The full variable domain, its missing parts supplied by reference TRBV2 and TRBJ2-6, is EPEVTQTPSHQVTQMGQEVILRCVPISNHLYFYWYRQILGQKVEFLVSFYNNEISEKSEIFDDQFSVERPDGSNFTLKIRSTKLEDSAMYFCASSEQNSGANVLTFGAGSRLTVL.

This rearrangement joins TRBV27 to TRBJ1-1, with a possible D match to TRBD1 (6 bases). Germline V gene sequence: CDR1 MNHEY, CDR2 SMNVEV (reference sequence). There are 15 residues in the CDR3. The germline V and J ends were trimmed by 5 bases and 0 bases, with 13 bases remaining between them. Here the CDR3 DNA reads TGTGCCAGCAGTGCCGGACAGATCATGAACACTGAAGCTTTCTTT. It specifies CASSAGQIMNTEAFF.

This chain uses TRBV6-6 with TRBJ1-2; D gene uncertain. The CDR3 is 13 amino acids. CDR1 MNHNY and CDR2 SVGAGI come from the germline V gene (reference sequence). Trimming cost V 5 bases and J 6 bases, with 13 bases left between them. CDR3 sequence: CASSPGLDNGYTF. The CDR3 DNA sequence: TGTGCCAGCAGTCCCGGACTCGATAATGGCTACACCTTC.

The J gene is TRBJ2-6, the V gene TRBV11-2, with TRBD1 matching 7 bases. This CDR3 comprises 17 residues. J lost 0 bases, V lost 1 base, and 3 bases had no gene match. Germline V gene data show CDR1 as SGHAT and CDR2 as FQNNGV. The CDR3 nucleotides read TGTGCCAGCAGCTTAGGGACAGGCCCCTCTGGGGCCAACGTCCTGACTTTC. Its protein product is CASSLGTGPSGANVLTF.

This clone showed up just once. The genes are TRBV30 and TRBJ1-4; no clear D gene. CDR3 length: 15 residues. CDR1 and CDR2 from the germline V gene are GTSNPN and SVGIG (reference sequence). The ends were cut back, 3 bases at V and 4 bases at J, with 15 bases in the middle. CDR3 sequence: CAWSRRGAGNEKLFF. The CDR3 DNA sequence: TGTGCCTGGAGCCGTCGGGGAGCGGGTAATGAAAAACTGTTTTTT.

The chain uses TRBV6-6 and TRBJ2-1, with 11 bases that match TRBD1. Germline V gene sequence: CDR1 MNHNY, CDR2 SVGAGI (reference sequence). V was pared by 0 bases and J by 4 bases, with 2 bases of the junction left unmatched. The CDR3 is 16 amino acids. The CDR3 nucleotides are TGTGCCAGCAGTTACTCGGGGACAGGGGGTTACAATGAGCAGTTCTTC. Residues: CASSYSGTGGYNEQFF.

The chain links TRBV5-1 to TRBJ2-2, with D perhaps matching TRBD1 (6 bases). The V and J ends lost 5 bases and 2 bases respectively, with 16 bases between them. The CDR3 extends over 16 amino acids. Germline V gene sequence: CDR1 SGHRS, CDR2 YFSETQ. CDR3 in amino acids: CASSNTGTTNTGELFF. The CDR3 DNA reads TGCGCCAGCAGTAATACCGGGACAACCAACACCGGGGAGCTGTTTTTT.

The chain employs TRBV7-9 and TRBJ2-3, with 10 positions matching TRBD2. Germline loops: CDR1 SEHNR, CDR2 FQNEAQ (reference sequence). Trimming took 1 base from V and 1 from J; bases not matched to a gene: 8. This CDR3 has 18 residues. Here the CDR3 DNA reads TGTGCCAGCAGCTTAGTTAGCGGGGGGCCATGGGGCACAGATACGCAGTATTTT. Its protein is CASSLVSGGPWGTDTQYF.

The V gene is TRBV25-1, the J gene TRBJ2-2, with unresolved D. The CDR3 totals 14 residues. V lost 6 bases and J 2 bases, leaving 10 bases between the germline ends. In germline, CDR1 is MGHDK, CDR2 SYGVNS. For the CDR3, the DNA is TGTGCCAGCAGACCCGACACTAACACCGGGGAGCTGTTTTTT. This encodes CASRPDTNTGELFF.

V gene TRBV5-1 combines with J gene TRBJ1-4; D is possibly TRBD1 (5 bases). V lost 3 bases and J lost 10, with 19 bases in between. The CDR3 length is 15 residues. Germline V lookup: CDR1 SGHRS, CDR2 YFSETQ. The CDR3 bases are TGCGCCAGCAGCTCGCTGGGGCCCCCGGAAGGAAAACTGTTTTTT. This gives the protein CASSSLGPPEGKLFF.

The V call is TRBV7-9, the J call TRBJ1-1; tentatively, D is TRBD1 (6 bases). With 1 base removed from V and 5 bases from J, the gap between germline ends came to 17 bases. Per the germline V gene, CDR1 is SEHNR and CDR2 is FQNEAQ (reference sequence). This CDR3 is built from 16 residues. CDR3 nucleotides: TGTGCCAGCAGCTTAGGTTGGGGGGGGCGCGAGACTGAAGCTTTCTTT. Protein product: CASSLGWGGRETEAFF.

The chain combines TRBV9 with TRBJ2-3; TRBD2 aligns across 13 bases. Germline loops: CDR1 SGDLS, CDR2 YYNGEE. This CDR3 comprises 17 residues. After removal of 3 bases from V and 0 bases from J, the junction contained 4 bases not matched to a gene. The CDR3 region is CASSATSGGASTDTQYF. As DNA, the CDR3 is TGTGCCAGCAGCGCAACTAGCGGGGGGGCCAGCACAGATACGCAGTATTTT.

As DNA, the CDR3 is TGTGCCAGCAGCTTAGGGGCCCTTCCCTATGAGCAGTTCTTC. This codes for CASSLGALPYEQFF. The chain is built from TRBV7-9 and TRBJ2-1; D not resolved. The ends were cut back, 1 base at V and 8 bases at J, with 12 bases in the middle. The CDR3 contains 14 residues. Germline loops: CDR1 SEHNR, CDR2 FQNEAQ (reference sequence).

Note on this clone: The same CDR3 arises from other DNA sequences in this sample as well. The chain couples TRBV9 to TRBJ1-1, with D perhaps TRBD1 (5 bases). From germline, CDR1 is SGDLS and CDR2 YYNGEE. Trimming shortened V by 0 bases and J by 3 bases, and 6 bases separated the two germline ends. The CDR3 sequence is 13 residues long. The CDR3 DNA sequence: TGTGCCAGCAGCGTAGGCAGGGACACTGAAGCTTTCTTT. Translating gives CASSVGRDTEAFF. Based on the CDR3 plus reference TRBV9 and TRBJ1-1, the full variable domain is DSGVTQTPKHLITATGQRVTLRCSPRSGDLSVYWYQQSLDQGLQFLIQYYNGEERAKGNILERFSAQQFPDLHSELNLSSLELGDSALYFCASSVGRDTEAFFGQGTRLTVV.

The V gene is TRBV7-2, the J gene TRBJ1-1; no clear D gene. Per germline, CDR1 SGHTA and CDR2 FQGNSA. Trimming shortened V by 4 bases and J by 4 bases, and 13 bases separated the two germline ends. The length of the CDR3 is 14 residues. The CDR3 loop is CASSYRAESTEAFF. CDR3 in DNA: TGTGCCAGCAGCTACAGAGCCGAGAGCACTGAAGCTTTCTTT. Drawing the rest from reference TRBV7-2 and TRBJ1-1, the complete variable domain is GAGVSQSPSNKVTEKGKDVELRCDPISGHTALYWYRQSLGQGLEFLIYFQGNSAPDKSGLPSDRFSAERTGGSVSTLTIQRTQQEDSAVYLCASSYRAESTEAFFGQGTRLTVV.

The table lists this clone with a count of one. The V call is TRBV15, the J call TRBJ1-2, with D maybe TRBD1 (5 bases). CDR3 length: 15 residues. V shed 0 bases and J shed 6 bases, with 14 bases lying between them. CDR1 and CDR2 (germline): LNHNV, YYDKDF (reference sequence). CDR3 in DNA: TGTGCCACCAGCAGAGATCTCGGCAGGGTGGATGGCTACACCTTC. Translated, it gives CATSRDLGRVDGYTF.

The chain joins TRBV7-2 to TRBJ2-7; the D gene is possibly TRBD2 (6 bases). V lost 3 bases and J lost 6, with 12 bases in between. This CDR3 comprises 13 residues. From germline, CDR1 is SGHTA and CDR2 FQGNSA. This CDR3 reads CASSFSGGGEQYF. The CDR3 coding sequence is TGTGCCAGCAGCTTTTCCGGGGGAGGCGAGCAGTACTTC.

This chain connects TRBV7-9 to TRBJ2-7; D perhaps matches TRBD2 (6 bases). Trimming shortened V by 3 bases and J by 3 bases, and 9 bases separated the two germline ends. Germline-derived CDR1 and CDR2 are SEHNR and FQNEAQ (reference sequence). The CDR3 loop spans 13 amino acids. CDR3 nucleotides: TGTGCCAGCAGCTTTATGGAGGGCTACGAGCAGTACTTC. Its protein product is CASSFMEGYEQYF.

This sequence joins TRBV7-7 and TRBJ2-1; 10 bases are a match to TRBD2. Germline V gene data show CDR1 as SSHAT and CDR2 as FNYEAQ (reference sequence). The CDR3 length is 16 residues. Losses at the gene ends were 5 bases for V and 0 bases for J; bases not matched to a gene: 4. CDR3 coding DNA: TGTGCCAGCAGCATTAGCGGGGGGAGCTCCTACAATGAGCAGTTCTTC. Translating gives CASSISGGSSYNEQFF. Complete variable domain (other parts from reference TRBV7-7 and TRBJ2-1): GAGVSQSPRYKVTKRGQDVTLRCDPISSHATLYWYQQALGQGPEFLTYFNYEAQPDKSGLPSDRFSAERPEGSISTLTIQRTEQRDSAMYRCASSISGGSSYNEQFFGPGTRLTVL.

V usage is TRBV9 and J usage is TRBJ1-6; weak D call: TRBD1 (6 bases). Germline CDR1 reads SGDLS; CDR2 reads YYNGEE. The V gene lost 4 bases and the J gene lost 9 bases, with 14 bases spanning the gap. The CDR3 totals 14 residues. The CDR3 region has the DNA TGTGCCAGCAGCCCACTGACAGGTGCTTCACCCCTCCACTTT. Translated, it gives CASSPLTGASPLHF.

The V and J genes are TRBV2 and TRBJ2-1, with a tentative D call TRBD2 (5 bases). V lost 6 bases, J lost 10 bases, and 13 bases lay in between. The V gene's germline CDR1 is SNHLY and CDR2 FYNNEI. The CDR3 runs 12 residues. This CDR3 is CASSVSGVEQFF. CDR3 in DNA: TGTGCCAGCAGCGTCTCCGGGGTGGAGCAGTTCTTC.

This chain joins TRBV29-1 and TRBJ1-5, with D tentatively TRBD1 (5 bases). The germline CDR1 and CDR2 sequences are SQVTM and ANQGSEA. V was trimmed by 4 bases and J by 4 bases, leaving 17 bases between them. The CDR3 has 15 residues. The CDR3 loop reads CSVVVVGGINQPQHF. DNA of the CDR3: TGCAGCGTTGTAGTCGTGGGGGGGATTAATCAGCCCCAGCATTTT.

The chain couples TRBV15 to TRBJ2-3; 10 bases match TRBD1. This CDR3 contains 15 residues. In germline, CDR1 is LNHNV, CDR2 YYDKDF (reference sequence). The J segment lost 8 bases and the V segment lost 0 bases, leaving 5 bases of the junction unmatched. The CDR3 coding sequence is TGTGCCACCAGCAGAGACCGACAGGGGGCGGGTACGCAGTATTTT. Protein product: CATSRDRQGAGTQYF.